This T cell receptor beta chain was retrieved from a study of blood T cell repertoires in COVID-19 (dated by TCRdb to the early 2020s). About the full investigation: The collaborator samples originated in the United States, Italy and Spain and spanned the acute and convalescent phases of COVID-19. The material from the prospective study consisted of cDNA or gDNA derived from T cells, B-cell-depleted T cells, or PBMCs. Deeply sampled blood TCRbeta repertoires from subjects exposed to, actively infected with, or recovered from COVID-19 were included in the dataset. A freely available public database, intended as a resource for researchers studying the immune response to SARS-CoV-2, is where the repertoires were released. Samples were obtained from the ongoing ImmuneRACE study (first 160 participants) and from about 1,300 subjects provided by 6 global collaborators. Nearly every sample came with metadata listing a de-identified subject ID, COVID-19 status, age in years and sex. Where HLA class I and class II types were available, the types were taken from metadata supplied by the sample provider, not from assay-based typing.

V is clipped by 2 bases and J by 2 bases, and the sequence between their germline boundaries is 8 bases long. The CDR3 contains 13 residues, cysteine and phenylalanine counted. Only the CDR3 part of the read is kept: 39 bases, read in frame from the first base. For CDR1 and CDR2, the germline V gene lists SGHDT and YYEEEE. The immunoSEQ Assay, a bias-controlled multiplex PCR, was used to amplify TCRbeta CDR3 regions from genomic DNA. Under the source paper's analysis protocol: Nucleated cell counts per sample were estimated from amplification of reference gene primers within the assay. To quantify the absolute abundance of each unique TCRbeta CDR3 rearrangement, sequence reads were collapsed and filtered. For each sample, productive Simpson clonality was calculated as the square root of Simpson's diversity index over productive rearrangements. TCRdb provides this immuneACCESS table in a form limited to in-frame rearrangements. Some clones are lacking; in checked studies, under half of them reflect an unresolved V gene, and why the rest are absent is not known. From that table come the V and J calls and clone size; the DNA was used to work out D and trimming. This sample gives under 500,000 clones in total; roughly nine tenths of them show up just once. Jointly, the top ten make up 1% to 1.3% of the sample.

Of note for this clone: Its antigen remains unidentified. Base qualities were left out, and no much larger clone turns up one base away.

What the work shows at the level of the full study, not this receptor alone: The quantity of clinical and demographic metadata differed by source and by participant and was supplied without curation.

Enrolling through a virtual design, the prospective study's participants ranged in age from roughly 18 to 95 years and lived across roughly 23 United States geographic areas. In the prospective study, participants were assigned to cohorts based on the clinical history participants reported in a screening survey and a study questionnaire. For ImmuneRACE Cohort 3, a participant was defined as recovered based on two consecutive negative NP/OP PCR tests, clearance by a healthcare professional, or resolution of symptoms. In the prospective study, mobile phlebotomists collected whole blood, serum and a nasopharyngeal or oropharyngeal swab from each participant. Additional blood draws and questionnaires over an approximately two-month period could optionally be provided by prospective study participants. Prospective study blood samples were shipped either frozen or at room temperature before DNA extraction.

The TCR comes from a man aged 30 to 45 who had recovered from COVID-19. The sample consisted of PBMCs or T cells enriched from blood (not recorded which). The rearrangement joined TRBV5-6 to TRBJ2-7, with TRBD1 as a weak D call on 6 bases. The CDR3 is CASSLQGTYEQYF. The DNA sequence is as follows: TGTGCCAGCAGCTTACAGGGCACCTACGAGCAGTACTTC.